This paragraph reports one T cell receptor beta chain. Its antigen is unidentified. Some clones are missing from TCRdb's copy, which holds only in-frame ones; the method was immunoSEQ multiplex PCR. The top ten hold 0.3% to 0.45% of the sample, which has a few million clones, just under 95% seen once. The sample is drawn from a study of shared clonotypes between healthy human individuals. Study-wide findings and caveats: There were few donors, and this limited the genetic and exposure-history diversity represented.

Naive CD45RA+ and memory CD45RA-negative subsets were split from CD4+ cells. V was trimmed by 4 bases and J by 4 bases, leaving 15 bases between them. This CDR3 region has 14 residues. Per germline, CDR1 SGHDT and CDR2 YYEEEE. The sequenced sample was naive CD4+ T cells from PBMCs. Regarding subset: CD45RA+ positively selected. This chain uses TRBV5-6 with TRBJ2-7; the D gene is possibly TRBD1 (6 bases). This TCR derives from a man between 18 and 29 years old in good health. Some clones in this sample may be carry-over from other donors' samples. The CDR3 region has the DNA TGTGCCAGCAGCGGGCAAGGGGGAAGGTACGAGCAGTACTTC. Its protein product is CASSGQGGRYEQYF.